The 2 T cell receptor beta chains reported below all come from one sample, sequenced in a study of OX40 agonist ivuxolimab in advanced cancers. Method: immunoSEQ multiplex PCR; TCRdb's copy keeps in-frame clones and lacks some. The sample shows approximately 35,000 clones, 74% of them seen only once. This specimen consisted of CD4+ or CD8+ T cells sorted from blood, obtained in a trial of the OX40 agonist ivuxolimab. These receptors all stem from an adult with an advanced solid tumor such as melanoma, head and neck, liver or kidney cancer.

V usage is TRBV6-1 and J usage is TRBJ1-2; 7 nucleotides align to TRBD1. This CDR3 has 13 residues. The trim removed 10 bases at V and 8 bases at J, leaving 13 bases unmatched. Looked up from germline, CDR1 is MNHNS and CDR2 is SASEGT. CDR3 bases: TGTGCCACCTCCCACCAGACAGGGCGAGGCTACACCTTC. Residues: CATSHQTGRGYTF.

The chain combines TRBV5-1 with TRBJ2-3, with D possibly matching TRBD1 (5 bases). Between the trimmed V and J ends, which lost 0 bases and 1 base, there was a span of 9 bases. The CDR3 runs to 15 residues. Germline-derived CDR1 and CDR2 are SGHRS and YFSETQ. CDR3: CASSLGDSRTDTQYF. The CDR3 DNA is TGCGCCAGCAGCTTGGGTGACAGCCGCACAGATACGCAGTATTTT.